The clone carrying this TCR beta chain was recorded a few times. As handled by the study authors: Amplified reference gene primers provided the basis for estimating nucleated cell counts. TCRdb's table, derived via immunoSEQ multiplex PCR, lists solely in-frame clones and lacks some. V, J and clone size were drawn from that table, and D and trimming were deduced from the DNA. This table holds 90,000 to 150,000 clones, 77% found once. This CDR3 contains 14 residues. Germline V gives CDR1 SNHLY, CDR2 FYNNEI. V dropped 6 bases and J dropped 3 bases, with 15 bases sitting between them. The sample is drawn from a study of blood T cell repertoires in COVID-19. Across the whole study: Spain, Italy and the United States supplied samples that represented acute and convalescent COVID-19. PBMCs, B-cell-depleted T cells, or T cells provided the cDNA or gDNA that made up the material.

This TCR came from a human donor in a cohort sampled during active COVID-19. Sequencing was done on a sample of peripheral blood. The chain has TRBV2 and TRBJ2-7; D uncertain. CDR3 nucleotides: TGTGCCAGCAGAGGATGGGCAACAGACTACGAGCAGTACTTC. This gives the protein CASRGWATDYEQYF.